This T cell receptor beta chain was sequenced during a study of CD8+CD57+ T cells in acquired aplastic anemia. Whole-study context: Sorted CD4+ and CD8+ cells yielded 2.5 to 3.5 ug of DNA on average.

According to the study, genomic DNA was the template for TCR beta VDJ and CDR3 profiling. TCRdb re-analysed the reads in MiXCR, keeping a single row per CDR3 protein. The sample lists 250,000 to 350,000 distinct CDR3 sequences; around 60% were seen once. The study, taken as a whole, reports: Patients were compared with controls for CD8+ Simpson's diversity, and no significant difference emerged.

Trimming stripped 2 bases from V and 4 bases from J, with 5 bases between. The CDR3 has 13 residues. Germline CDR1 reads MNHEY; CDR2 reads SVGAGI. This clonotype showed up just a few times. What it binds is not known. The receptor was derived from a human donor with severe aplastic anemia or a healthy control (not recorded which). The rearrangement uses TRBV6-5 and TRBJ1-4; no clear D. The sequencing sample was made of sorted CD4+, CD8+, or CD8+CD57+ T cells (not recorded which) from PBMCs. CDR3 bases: TGTGCCAGCAGTTACGCGGATAATGAAAAACTGTTTTTT. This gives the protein CASSYADNEKLFF.